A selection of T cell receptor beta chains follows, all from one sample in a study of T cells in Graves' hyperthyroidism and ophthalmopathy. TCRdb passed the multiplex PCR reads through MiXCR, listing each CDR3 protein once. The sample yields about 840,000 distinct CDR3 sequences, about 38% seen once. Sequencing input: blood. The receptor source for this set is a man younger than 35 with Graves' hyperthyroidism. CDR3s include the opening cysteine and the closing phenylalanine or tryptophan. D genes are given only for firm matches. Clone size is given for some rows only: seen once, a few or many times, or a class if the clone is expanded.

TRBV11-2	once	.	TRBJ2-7	TGTGCCAGCAGGCAACTTAAGACGGGTGGCTACGAGCAGTACTTC	CASRQLKTGGYEQYF
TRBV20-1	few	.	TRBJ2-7	TGCAGTGCTAGAGATGGTGACTACGGCGAGCAGTACTTC	CSARDGDYGEQYF
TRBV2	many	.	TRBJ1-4	TGTGCCAGCAGTGAAGTTGCAACTAATGAAAAACTGTTTTTT	CASSEVATNEKLFF
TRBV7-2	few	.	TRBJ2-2	TGTGCCAGCAGCTTCGAAACAGGGACCATGTTTGGGGAGCTGTTTTTT	CASSFETGTMFGELFF
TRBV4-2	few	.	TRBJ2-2	TGTGCCAGCAGTTATTTGGGTGCCACCGGGGAGCTGTTTTTT	CASSYLGATGELFF
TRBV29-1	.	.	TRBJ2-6	TGCAGCGTCCGAGGACAGACTGGGGCCAACGTCCTGACTTTC	CSVRGQTGANVLTF
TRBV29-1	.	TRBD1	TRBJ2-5	TGCAGCGTTGGGACAGGCCACATCAATCAGCCCCAGTACTTC	CSVGTGHINQPQYF
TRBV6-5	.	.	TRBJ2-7	TGTGCCAGCAGACCACCAGGAGGCGAGCAGTACTTC	CASRPPGGEQYF
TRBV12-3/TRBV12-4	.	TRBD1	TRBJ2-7	TGTGCCAGCAGCCCCGGGACAGGGGATTTCTACGAGCAGTACTTC	CASSPGTGDFYEQYF
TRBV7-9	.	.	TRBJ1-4	TGTGCCAGCAGCTCGGGGGGTAGTCGAGAAAAACTGTTTTTT	CASSSGGSREKLFF
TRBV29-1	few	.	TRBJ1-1	TGCAGCTGCCCGGGAAACACTGAAGCTTTCTTT	CSCPGNTEAFF
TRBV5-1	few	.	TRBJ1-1	TGCGCCAGCAGCCACACCTCATTTGGGAACACTGAAGCTTTCTTT	CASSHTSFGNTEAFF
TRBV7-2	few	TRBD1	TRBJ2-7	TGCGCCAGCAGCCAAGGAGAGGGCAGGGGGTACGAGCAGTACTTC	CASSQGEGRGYEQYF
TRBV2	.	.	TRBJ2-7	TGTGCCAGCAGTGAGGCCTCTGAGGGCGAGCAGTACTTC	CASSEASEGEQYF
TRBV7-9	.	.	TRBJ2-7	TGTGCCAGCAGCTTGTTATCAGAGAACGAGCAGTACTTC	CASSLLSENEQYF
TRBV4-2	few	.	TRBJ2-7	TGTGCCAGCAGCCAAGTCTTCAATCGGCAGAGTTACTACGAGCAGTACTTC	CASSQVFNRQSYYEQYF
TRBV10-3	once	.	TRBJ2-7	TGTGCGGGGGTCGGCGGACTCGACTACGAGCAGTACTTC	CAGVGGLDYEQYF
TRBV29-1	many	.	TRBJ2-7	TGCAGCGTTGAAGATCTTCGATCCTACGAGCAGTACTTC	CSVEDLRSYEQYF
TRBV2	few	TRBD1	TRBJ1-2	TGTGCCAGCAGTGCCCCCTCCAGGGGGGTCTATGGCTACACCTTC	CASSAPSRGVYGYTF
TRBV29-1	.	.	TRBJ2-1	TGCAGCGTTGACTCAGCGTACAATGAGCAGTTCTTC	CSVDSAYNEQFF